These 4 T cell receptor beta chains came from one sample sequenced in a study of identical twins. TCRdb analysed the 5' RACE reads with MiXCR anew, one entry per CDR3 protein. This sample has around 1.7 million distinct CDR3 sequences; about 32% occur once, and the top ten carry approximately 0.25%. Sequencing was performed on cord blood. Receptor source: a newborn girl in good health.

This clonotype was seen a few times. The rearrangement links TRBV12-3 or TRBV12-4 to TRBJ2-3; D possibly corresponds to TRBD2 (6 bases). The CDR3 extends over 13 amino acids. The V end was cut by 2 bases, the J end by 6 bases, with 9 bases between. The CDR3 DNA sequence: TGTGCCAGCAGTTTATCGGAGGGCGATACGCAGTATTTT. This translates into CASSLSEGDTQYF.

The chain joins TRBV20-1 to TRBJ2-5; no reliable D call. The germline CDR1 and CDR2 sequences are DFQATT and SNEGSKA (reference sequence). Trimming took 3 bases from V and 2 from J, leaving 16 bases between them. This CDR3 is 15 amino acids long. The CDR3 region has the DNA TGCAGTGCTAGCTACTACAAGACGCTACAAGAGACCCAGTACTTC. Amino acid sequence: CSASYYKTLQETQYF.

This clonotype was seen a few times. The chain joins TRBV12-5 to TRBJ2-3; 11 bases map to TRBD2. This CDR3 comprises 18 residues. CDR1 LGHNT and CDR2 FRNRAP come from the germline V gene. Trimming cost V 0 bases and J 2 bases; bases outside gene matches: 7. In DNA form, the CDR3 reads TGTGCTAGTGGTTTGGTCAAGGTGACTAGCGGGGTCACAGATACGCAGTATTTT. It is translated as CASGLVKVTSGVTDTQYF.

The J gene is TRBJ1-5, the V gene TRBV20-1, with D uncertain. V was clipped by 1 base and J by 1 base, with 8 bases between them. CDR1 and CDR2 from the germline V gene are DFQATT and SNEGSKA (reference sequence). There are 14 residues in the CDR3. CDR3 residues: CSARGPASNQPQHF. Here the CDR3 DNA reads TGCAGTGCTAGAGGGCCGGCCAGCAATCAGCCCCAGCATTTT.